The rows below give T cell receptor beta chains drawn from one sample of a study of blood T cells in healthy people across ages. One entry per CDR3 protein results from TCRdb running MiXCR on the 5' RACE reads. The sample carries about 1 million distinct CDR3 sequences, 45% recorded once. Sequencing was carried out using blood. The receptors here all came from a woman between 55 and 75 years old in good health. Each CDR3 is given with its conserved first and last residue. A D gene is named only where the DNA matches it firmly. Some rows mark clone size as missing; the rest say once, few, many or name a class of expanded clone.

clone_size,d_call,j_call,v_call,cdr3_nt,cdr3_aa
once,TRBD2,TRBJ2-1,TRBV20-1,TGCAGTACTAGTGGTGGGGCTAGCGGTCGATCCTACAATGAGCAGTTCTTC,CSTSGGASGRSYNEQFF
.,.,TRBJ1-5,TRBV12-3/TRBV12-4,TGTGCCAGCAGTTTAGGGTCCCCTTCAGGTCAGCCCCAGCATTTT,CASSLGSPSGQPQHF
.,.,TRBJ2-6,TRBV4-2,TGTGCCAGCAGCCAAGAGGTTGCCGGGGCCAACGTCCTGACTTTC,CASSQEVAGANVLTF
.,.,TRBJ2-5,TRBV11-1,TGTGCCAGCAGCCTCCACTCCCTTCAAGCCTACAATGAGCAGTACTTC,CASSLHSLQAYNEQYF
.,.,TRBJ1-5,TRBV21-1,TGTGCCAGCAGCAAAAGGGGCACAAGCAATCAGCCCCAGCATTTT,CASSKRGTSNQPQHF
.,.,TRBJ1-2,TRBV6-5,TGTGCCAGCAGTTACTCTACTCAAAGTGGCTACACCTTC,CASSYSTQSGYTF
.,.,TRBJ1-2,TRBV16,TGTGCCAGCAGCCAATCTCAGAGGGGAGATGGCTACACCTTC,CASSQSQRGDGYTF
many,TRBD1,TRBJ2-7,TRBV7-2,TGTGCCAGCAGCCCGGGGACAGGGGACGAGCAGTACTTC,CASSPGTGDEQYF
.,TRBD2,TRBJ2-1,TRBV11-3,TGTGCCAGCAGCCTACTAGCGGGAGAAGGTAATGAGCAGTTCTTC,CASSLLAGEGNEQFF
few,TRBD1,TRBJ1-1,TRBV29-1,TGCAGCGTTGCGCAGACAGGGGTGAGTGAAGCTTTCTTT,CSVAQTGVSEAFF
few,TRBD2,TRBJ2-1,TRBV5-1,TGCGCCAGCAGCTTTACGTTTGGGAGGGTTCTTCGGTACAATGAGCAGTTCTTC,CASSFTFGRVLRYNEQFF
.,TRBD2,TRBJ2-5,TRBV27,TGTGCCAGCAGTAAGGTCCGGGGGGGAAGCGGGACCCAGTACTTC,CASSKVRGGSGTQYF